What follows describes a single T cell receptor beta chain. Per germline, CDR1 SGDLS and CDR2 YYNGEE. CDR3 length: 17 amino acids. V lost 4 bases to trimming and J lost 0 bases, with 14 bases between them. PCR primers comprised 60 Vbeta and 13 Jbeta primers. Only in-frame clones appear in the TCRdb table, and some are missing; sequencing was by immunoSEQ multiplex PCR. The data contain more than 85,000 clones, approximately 80% of them singletons. This record belongs to a study of cytomegalovirus exposure and HLA in healthy donors. The sample was PBMCs. The chain recombines TRBV9 with TRBJ2-6; possible D gene TRBD1, 6 bases. This receptor was identified in a woman between 18 and 30 years old in good health and CMV-seronegative. CDR3 region: CASSQRDMGSGANVLTF. As DNA, the CDR3 is TGTGCCAGCAGCCAAAGGGACATGGGCTCTGGGGCCAACGTCCTGACTTTC.